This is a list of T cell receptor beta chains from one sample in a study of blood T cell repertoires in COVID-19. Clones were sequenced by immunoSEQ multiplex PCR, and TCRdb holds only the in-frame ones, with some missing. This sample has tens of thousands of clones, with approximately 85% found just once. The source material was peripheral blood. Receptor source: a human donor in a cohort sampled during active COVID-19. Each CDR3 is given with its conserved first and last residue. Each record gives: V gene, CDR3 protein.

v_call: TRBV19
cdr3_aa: CASGSTGNTEAFF

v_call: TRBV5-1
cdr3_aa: CASSPFTGTGGGELFF

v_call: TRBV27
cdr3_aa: CASSYGGKNINTIYF

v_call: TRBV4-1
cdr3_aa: CASSQERADRDTQYF

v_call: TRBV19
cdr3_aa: CATPRGLAGVNTGELFF

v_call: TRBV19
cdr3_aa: CASRPEELYNSPLHF

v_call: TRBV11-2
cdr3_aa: CASSLRETQYF

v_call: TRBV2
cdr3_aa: CASSDRGPQETQYF

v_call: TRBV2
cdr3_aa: CASRGQETNQPQHF

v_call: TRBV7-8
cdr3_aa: CASSLNTGLNTEAFF

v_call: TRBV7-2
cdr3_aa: CASSLVLRVRGEQYF

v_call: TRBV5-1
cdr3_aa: CASSTGDRGNTIYF

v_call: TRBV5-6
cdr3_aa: CASSIVTGASYEQYF

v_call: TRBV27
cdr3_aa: CASRGSTSGGVPSAYEQYF

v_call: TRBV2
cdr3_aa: CASSWRSSYNSPLHF

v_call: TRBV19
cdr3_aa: CASSTTGTATYEQYF

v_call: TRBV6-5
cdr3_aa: CASSTGTGVSEQYF

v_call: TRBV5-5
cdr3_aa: CASSLVGEPGNSPLHF

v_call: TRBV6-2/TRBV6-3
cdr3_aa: CASSRFLAGGPGETQYF

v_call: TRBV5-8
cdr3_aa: CASSLDPGQGAYTPLHF

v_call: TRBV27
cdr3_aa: CASSSLGFSSYNEQFF

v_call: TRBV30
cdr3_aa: CAWSEGAFYGYTF

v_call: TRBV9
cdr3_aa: CASSRTGGEGQPQHF

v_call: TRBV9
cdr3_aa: CASSVDYKMGQGVGTSSYNEQFF

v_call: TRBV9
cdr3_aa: CASSVGGYQETQYF

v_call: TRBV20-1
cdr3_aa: CSAQAAYGYTF

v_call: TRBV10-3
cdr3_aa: CAARADWGGETQYF

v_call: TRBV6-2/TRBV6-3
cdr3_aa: CASSYTSGSGVWDTQYF

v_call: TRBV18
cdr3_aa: CASSPAGEFTEAFF

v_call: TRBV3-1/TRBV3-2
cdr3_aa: CASSLGPRRTEAFF

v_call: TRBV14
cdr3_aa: CASSHRGLAGNTIYF

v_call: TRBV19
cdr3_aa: CASSSLSRDFRTDTQYF

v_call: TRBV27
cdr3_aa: CASRLLGGYEQYF

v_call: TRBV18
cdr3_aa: CASSPRTEGNEKLFF

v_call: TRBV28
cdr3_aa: CASSFSDNSPLHF

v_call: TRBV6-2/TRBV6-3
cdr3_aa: CASSYVQGAGNTEAFF

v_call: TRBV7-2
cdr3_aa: CASSLSGSGITEAFF

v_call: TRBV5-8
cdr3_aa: CASSLGGGSTDTQYF

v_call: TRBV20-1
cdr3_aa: CSASLGPYNEQFF

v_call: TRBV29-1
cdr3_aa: CSVGLGGTRNEQFF

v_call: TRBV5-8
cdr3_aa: CASSQGDRKTIEAFF

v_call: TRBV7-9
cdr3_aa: CASSLSGVTGSYEQYF

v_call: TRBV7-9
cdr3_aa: CASSLESGGNTF

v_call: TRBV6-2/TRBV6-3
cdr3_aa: CASSRLAGGYNEQFF

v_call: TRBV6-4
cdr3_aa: CASSPSQYNYGYTF

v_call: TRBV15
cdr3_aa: CATSLWTGGNEETQYF

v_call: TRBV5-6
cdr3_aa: CASSLSPVPIQETQYF

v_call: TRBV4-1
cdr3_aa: CASSPLAGGPYEQYF

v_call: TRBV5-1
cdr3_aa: CASSPGRDYEQYF

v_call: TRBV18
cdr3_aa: CASSPPLGGLVGYTF

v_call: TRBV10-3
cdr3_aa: CAVTGALTNTGELFF

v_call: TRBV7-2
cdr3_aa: CASSLARSSYEQYF

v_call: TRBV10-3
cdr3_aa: CAIRGTRHPYEQYF

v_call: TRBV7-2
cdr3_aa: CASRQGLTRETQYF

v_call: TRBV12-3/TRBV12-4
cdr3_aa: CASSLGGQPQHF